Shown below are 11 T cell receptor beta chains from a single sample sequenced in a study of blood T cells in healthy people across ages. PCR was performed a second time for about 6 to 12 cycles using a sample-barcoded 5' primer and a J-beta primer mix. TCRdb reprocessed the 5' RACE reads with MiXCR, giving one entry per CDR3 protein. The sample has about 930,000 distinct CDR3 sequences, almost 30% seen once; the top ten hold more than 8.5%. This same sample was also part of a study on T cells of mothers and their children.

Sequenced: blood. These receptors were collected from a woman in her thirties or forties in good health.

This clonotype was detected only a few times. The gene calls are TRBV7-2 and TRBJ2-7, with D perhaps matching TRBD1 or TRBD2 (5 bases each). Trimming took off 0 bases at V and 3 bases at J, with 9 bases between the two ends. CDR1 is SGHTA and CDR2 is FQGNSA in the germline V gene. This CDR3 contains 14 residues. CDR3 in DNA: TGTGCCAGCAGCTTAGCACCGGGGCGCTACGAGCAGTACTTC. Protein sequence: CASSLAPGRYEQYF. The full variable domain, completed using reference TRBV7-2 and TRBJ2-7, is GAGVSQSPSNKVTEKGKDVELRCDPISGHTALYWYRQSLGQGLEFLIYFQGNSAPDKSGLPSDRFSAERTGGSVSTLTIQRTQQEDSAVYLCASSLAPGRYEQYFGPGTRLTVT.

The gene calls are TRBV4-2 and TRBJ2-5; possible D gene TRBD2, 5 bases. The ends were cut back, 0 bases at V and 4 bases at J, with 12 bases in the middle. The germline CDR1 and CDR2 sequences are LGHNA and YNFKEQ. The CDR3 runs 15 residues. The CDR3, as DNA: TGTGCCAGCAGCCAAGAGTCGCGTCGGGGAGAGACCCAGTACTTC. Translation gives CASSQESRRGETQYF.

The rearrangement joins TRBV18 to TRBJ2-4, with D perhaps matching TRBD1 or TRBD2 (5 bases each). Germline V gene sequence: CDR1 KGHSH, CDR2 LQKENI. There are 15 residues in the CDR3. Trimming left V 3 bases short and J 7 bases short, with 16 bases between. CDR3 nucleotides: TGTGCCAGCTCACCCCTCGCAGGGAGCTCGAACATTCAGTACTTC. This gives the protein CASSPLAGSSNIQYF.

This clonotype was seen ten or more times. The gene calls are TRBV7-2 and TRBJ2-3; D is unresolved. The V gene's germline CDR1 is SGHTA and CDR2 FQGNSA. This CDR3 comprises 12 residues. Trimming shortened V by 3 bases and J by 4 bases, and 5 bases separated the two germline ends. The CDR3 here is CASSFYPDTQYF. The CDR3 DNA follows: TGTGCCAGCAGCTTTTACCCAGATACGCAGTATTTT.

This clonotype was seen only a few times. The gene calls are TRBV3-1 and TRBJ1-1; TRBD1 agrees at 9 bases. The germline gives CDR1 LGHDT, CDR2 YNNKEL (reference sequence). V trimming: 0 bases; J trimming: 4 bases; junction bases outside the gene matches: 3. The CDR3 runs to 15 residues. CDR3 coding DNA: TGTGCCAGCAGCCAAGAAGGGACAGGGACCACTGAAGCTTTCTTT. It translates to CASSQEGTGTTEAFF.

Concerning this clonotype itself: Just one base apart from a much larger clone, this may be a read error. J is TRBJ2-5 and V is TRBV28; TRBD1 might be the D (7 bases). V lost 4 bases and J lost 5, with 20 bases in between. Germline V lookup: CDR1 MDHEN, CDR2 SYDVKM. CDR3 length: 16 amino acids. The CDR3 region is CASSSAPQGGLETQYF. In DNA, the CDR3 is TGTGCCAGCAGTTCGGCCCCTCAGGGGGGTTTGGAGACCCAGTACTTC. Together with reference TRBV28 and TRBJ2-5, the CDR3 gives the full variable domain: DVKVTQSSRYLVKRTGEKVFLECVQDMDHENMFWYRQDPGLGLRLIYFSYDVKMKEKGDIPEGYSVSREKKERFSLILESASTNQTSMYLCASSSAPQGGLETQYFGPGTRLLVL.

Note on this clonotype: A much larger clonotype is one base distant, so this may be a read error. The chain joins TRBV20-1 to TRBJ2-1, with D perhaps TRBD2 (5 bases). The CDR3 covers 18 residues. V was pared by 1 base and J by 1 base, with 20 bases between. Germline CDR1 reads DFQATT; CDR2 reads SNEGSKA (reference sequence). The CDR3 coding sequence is TGCAGTGCTAGAGGTCCGGGTGCTAACGGGGAATCCTACAATGAGCAGTTCTTC. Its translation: CSARGPGANGESYNEQFF.

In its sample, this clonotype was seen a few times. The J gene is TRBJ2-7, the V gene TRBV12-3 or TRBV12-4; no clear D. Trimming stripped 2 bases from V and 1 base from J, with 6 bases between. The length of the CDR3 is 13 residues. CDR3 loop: CASSLQESYEQYF. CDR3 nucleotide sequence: TGTGCCAGCAGTTTACAGGAGTCCTACGAGCAGTACTTC.

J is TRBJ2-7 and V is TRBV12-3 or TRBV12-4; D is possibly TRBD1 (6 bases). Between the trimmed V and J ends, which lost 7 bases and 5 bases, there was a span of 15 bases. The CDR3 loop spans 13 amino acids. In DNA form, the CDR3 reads TGTGCCAGCACCGAGAGGGGGTTCCACGAGCAGTACTTC. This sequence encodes CASTERGFHEQYF.

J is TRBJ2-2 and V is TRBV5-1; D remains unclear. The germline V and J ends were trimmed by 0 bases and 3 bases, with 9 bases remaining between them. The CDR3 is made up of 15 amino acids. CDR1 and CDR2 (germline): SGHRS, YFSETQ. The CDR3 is CASSLGTVYTGELFF. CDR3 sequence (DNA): TGCGCCAGCAGCTTGGGAACAGTGTACACCGGGGAGCTGTTTTTT.

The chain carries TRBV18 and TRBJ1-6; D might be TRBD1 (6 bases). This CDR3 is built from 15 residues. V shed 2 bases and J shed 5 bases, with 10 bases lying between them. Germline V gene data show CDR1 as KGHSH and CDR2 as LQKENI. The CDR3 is CASSPIQGNNSPLHF. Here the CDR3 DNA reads TGTGCCAGCTCACCAATCCAGGGGAATAATTCACCCCTCCACTTT.